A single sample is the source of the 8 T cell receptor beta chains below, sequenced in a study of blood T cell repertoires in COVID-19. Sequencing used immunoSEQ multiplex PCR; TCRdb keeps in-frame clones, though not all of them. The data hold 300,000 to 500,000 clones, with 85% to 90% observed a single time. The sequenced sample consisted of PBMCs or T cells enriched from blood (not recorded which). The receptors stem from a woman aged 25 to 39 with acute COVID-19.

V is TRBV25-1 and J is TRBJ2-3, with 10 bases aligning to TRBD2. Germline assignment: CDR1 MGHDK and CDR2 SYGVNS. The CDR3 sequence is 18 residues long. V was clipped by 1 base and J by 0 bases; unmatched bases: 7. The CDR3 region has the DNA TGTGCCAGCAGTGAATTCCCTCAGCGGGGGGGTAGCACAGATACGCAGTATTTT. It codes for CASSEFPQRGGSTDTQYF.

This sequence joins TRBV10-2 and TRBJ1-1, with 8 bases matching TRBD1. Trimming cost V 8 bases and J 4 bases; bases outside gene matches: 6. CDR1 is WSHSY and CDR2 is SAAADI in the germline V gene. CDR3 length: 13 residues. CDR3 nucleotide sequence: TGCGCCAGCGGACGGGACAGGAGCACTGAAGCTTTCTTT. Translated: CASGRDRSTEAFF.

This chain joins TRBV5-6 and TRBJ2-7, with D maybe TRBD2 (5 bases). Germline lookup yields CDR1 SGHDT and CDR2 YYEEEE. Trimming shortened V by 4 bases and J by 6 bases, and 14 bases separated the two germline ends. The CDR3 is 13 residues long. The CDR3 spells CASSQQGGGEQYF. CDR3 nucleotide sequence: TGTGCCAGCAGCCAACAAGGAGGAGGCGAGCAGTACTTC.

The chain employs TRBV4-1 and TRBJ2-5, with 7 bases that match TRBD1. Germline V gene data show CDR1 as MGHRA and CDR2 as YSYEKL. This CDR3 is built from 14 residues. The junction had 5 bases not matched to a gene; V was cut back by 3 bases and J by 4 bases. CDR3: CASSHHTGVETQYF. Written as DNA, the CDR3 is TGCGCCAGCAGCCATCACACAGGGGTAGAGACCCAGTACTTC.

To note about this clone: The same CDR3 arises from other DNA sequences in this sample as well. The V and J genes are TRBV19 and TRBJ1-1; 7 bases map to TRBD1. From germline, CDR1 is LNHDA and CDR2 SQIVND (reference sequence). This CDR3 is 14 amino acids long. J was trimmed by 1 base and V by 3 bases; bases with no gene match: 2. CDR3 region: CASSIQGGNTEAFF. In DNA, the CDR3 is TGTGCCAGTAGTATTCAGGGGGGGAACACTGAAGCTTTCTTT.

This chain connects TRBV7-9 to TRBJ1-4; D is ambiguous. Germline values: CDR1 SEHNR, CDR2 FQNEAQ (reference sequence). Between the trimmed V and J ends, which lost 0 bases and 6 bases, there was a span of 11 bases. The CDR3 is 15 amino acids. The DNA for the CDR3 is TGTGCCAGCAGCTTAGCGGGGAGGGCGGATGAAAAACTGTTTTTT. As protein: CASSLAGRADEKLFF.

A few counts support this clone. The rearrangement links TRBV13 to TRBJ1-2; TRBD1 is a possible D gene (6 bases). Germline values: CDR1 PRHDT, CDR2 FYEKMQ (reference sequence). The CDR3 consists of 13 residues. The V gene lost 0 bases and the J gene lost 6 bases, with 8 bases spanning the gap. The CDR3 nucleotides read TGTGCCAGCAGCTTAGGACAGGGTGATGGCTACACCTTC. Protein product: CASSLGQGDGYTF.

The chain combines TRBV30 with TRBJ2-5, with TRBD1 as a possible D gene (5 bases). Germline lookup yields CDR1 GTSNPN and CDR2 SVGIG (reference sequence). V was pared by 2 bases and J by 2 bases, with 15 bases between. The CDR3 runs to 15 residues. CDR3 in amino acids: CAWSYDPGPQETQYF. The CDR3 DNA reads TGTGCCTGGAGTTACGATCCAGGGCCTCAAGAGACCCAGTACTTC.